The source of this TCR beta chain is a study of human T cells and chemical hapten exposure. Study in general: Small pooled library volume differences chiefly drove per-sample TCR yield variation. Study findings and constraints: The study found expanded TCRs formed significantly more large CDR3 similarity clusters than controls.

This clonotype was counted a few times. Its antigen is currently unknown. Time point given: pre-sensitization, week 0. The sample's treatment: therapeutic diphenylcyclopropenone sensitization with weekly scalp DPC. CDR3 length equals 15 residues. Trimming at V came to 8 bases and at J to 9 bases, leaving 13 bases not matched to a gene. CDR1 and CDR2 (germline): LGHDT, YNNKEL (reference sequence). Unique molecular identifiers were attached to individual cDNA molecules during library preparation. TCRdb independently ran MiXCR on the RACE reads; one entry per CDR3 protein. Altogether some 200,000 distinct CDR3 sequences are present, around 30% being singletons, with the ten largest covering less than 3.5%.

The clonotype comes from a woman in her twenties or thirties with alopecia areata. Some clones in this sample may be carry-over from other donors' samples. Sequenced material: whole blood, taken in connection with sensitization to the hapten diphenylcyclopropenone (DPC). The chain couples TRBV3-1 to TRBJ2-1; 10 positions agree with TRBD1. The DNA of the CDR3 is TGTGCCAGCGGGGGGACAGGGGTTTTGTCGGGTGAGCAGTTCTTC. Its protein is CASGGTGVLSGEQFF.